Below, one TCR beta chain is given with its context. What it recognizes is unknown. The data belong to a study of cytomegalovirus exposure and HLA in healthy donors. PCR was performed using 60 Vbeta and 13 Jbeta primers. Sequencing was performed with immunoSEQ multiplex PCR; in TCRdb, only in-frame clones are kept and a portion is missing. Here the sample spans around 80,000 clones, 60% to 85% being singletons. Overall study results and limits: One variant, a missense change in DCLRE1C, was linked in a later analysis to TCR beta V- and J-gene trimming.

The CDR3 consists of 13 residues. Germline lookup yields CDR1 MNHEY and CDR2 SMNVEV (reference sequence). The V end lost 5 bases, the J end lost 6 bases, and 14 bases lay between the germline ends. This chain joins TRBV27 and TRBJ2-7, with D perhaps TRBD2 (6 bases). This sequence was found in a middle-aged man in good health and CMV-seronegative. Sequenced material: PBMCs. DNA for the CDR3: TGTGCCAGCAGTCCGCGGGGCCCACCCGAGCAGTACTTC. Its protein is CASSPRGPPEQYF.